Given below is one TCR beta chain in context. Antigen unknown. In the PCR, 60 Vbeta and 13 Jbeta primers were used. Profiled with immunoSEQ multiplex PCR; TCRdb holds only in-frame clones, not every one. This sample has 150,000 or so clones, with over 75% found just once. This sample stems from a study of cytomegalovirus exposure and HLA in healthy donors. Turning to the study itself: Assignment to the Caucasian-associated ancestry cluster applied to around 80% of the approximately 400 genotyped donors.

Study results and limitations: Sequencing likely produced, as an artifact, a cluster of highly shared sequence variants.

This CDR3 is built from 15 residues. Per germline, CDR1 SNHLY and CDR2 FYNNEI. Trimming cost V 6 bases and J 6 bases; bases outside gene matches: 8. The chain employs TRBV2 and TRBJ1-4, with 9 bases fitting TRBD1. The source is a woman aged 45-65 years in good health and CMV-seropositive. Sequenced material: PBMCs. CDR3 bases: TGTGCCAGCAGCGTAGGGACAGGGTTCGATGAAAAACTGTTTTTT. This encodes CASSVGTGFDEKLFF.